This is a list of T cell receptor beta chains from one sample in a study of siplizumab effects on memory and regulatory T cells. Method: immunoSEQ multiplex PCR; TCRdb's copy keeps in-frame clones and lacks some. The data show over 85,000 clones, roughly 89% seen once. Sample: CD4+ T cells sorted from blood. The receptors were sampled from a human donor in good health. Both conserved end residues are part of each CDR3. The order of the fields is V gene, D gene, J gene, clone size, CDR3 protein, CDR3 DNA. D genes are given only for firm matches. Expanded clones are given a class, and other clones once, few, many or no size at all.

TRBV7-9	.	TRBJ1-1	.	CASSPRPEGAFF	TGTGCCAGCAGCCCTAGACCCGAGGGAGCTTTCTTT
TRBV6-6	.	TRBJ2-7	.	CASSPPSDGETKQYF	TGTGCCAGCAGCCCCCCTTCGGACGGGGAAACAAAGCAGTACTTC
TRBV25-1	.	TRBJ1-2	.	CASSDSARSNYGYTF	TGTGCCAGCAGTGACTCTGCCAGGAGTAACTATGGCTACACCTTC
TRBV5-4	TRBD1	TRBJ2-7	.	CASSMEGGYSYAEQYF	TGTGCCAGCAGCATGGAAGGGGGCTATTCCTATGCCGAGCAGTACTTC
TRBV7-6	.	TRBJ2-7	.	CASSLGPASYEQYF	TGTGCCAGCAGCTTGGGCCCGGCGTCCTACGAGCAGTACTTC
TRBV5-1	TRBD2	TRBJ2-7	.	CASSLASPGLAVLYEQYF	TGCGCCAGCAGCTTGGCCTCCCCGGGACTAGCGGTCCTCTACGAGCAGTACTTC
TRBV9	TRBD1	TRBJ1-2	.	CASSGGQGQHDNYGYTF	TGTGCCAGCAGCGGGGGACAGGGGCAACACGATAACTATGGCTACACCTTC
TRBV6-5	.	TRBJ2-1	few	CASTPSNGGGNEQFF	TGTGCCAGCACCCCCTCAAACGGGGGCGGAAATGAGCAGTTCTTC
TRBV7-9	.	TRBJ1-4	.	CASSFQATNEKLFF	TGTGCCAGCAGCTTCCAAGCCACTAATGAAAAACTGTTTTTT
TRBV19	.	TRBJ1-5	.	CASSIDSGFNQPQHF	TGTGCCAGTAGTATAGATTCAGGGTTCAATCAGCCCCAGCATTTT
TRBV18	.	TRBJ2-1	.	CASSRGSDEQFF	TGTGCCAGCTCACGGGGTTCCGATGAGCAGTTCTTC
TRBV5-8	.	TRBJ2-5	once	CASSPLTGAGGETQYF	TGTGCCAGCAGTCCTCTCACCGGGGCCGGAGGGGAGACCCAGTACTTC
TRBV28	TRBD1	TRBJ2-5	.	CASSNSETGVVVETQYF	TGTGCCAGCAGTAATTCGGAGACAGGGGTCGTAGTCGAGACCCAGTACTTC
TRBV6-5	.	TRBJ1-2	.	CASTGSKGYTF	TGTGCCAGCACCGGATCCAAGGGCTACACCTTC
TRBV5-1	TRBD2	TRBJ2-1	once	CASSASGSDEQFF	TGCGCCAGCAGCGCTAGCGGGAGTGATGAGCAGTTCTTC
TRBV19	.	TRBJ1-2	.	CASSIPASYGYTF	TGTGCCAGTAGCATACCGGCGAGCTATGGCTACACCTTC
TRBV5-4	TRBD2	TRBJ2-3	.	CASSSGLASDTQYF	TGTGCCAGCAGCTCGGGACTAGCATCAGATACGCAGTATTTT
TRBV19	TRBD1	TRBJ1-5	once	CASSIGRTGTQPQHF	TGTGCCAGTAGTATAGGCCGGACAGGGACGCAGCCCCAGCATTTT
TRBV6-1	.	TRBJ1-2	.	CASSEVPQSHYGYTF	TGTGCCAGCAGTGAAGTTCCTCAGAGCCACTATGGCTACACCTTC
TRBV6-5	.	TRBJ1-2	.	CASSSGGGYYGYTF	TGTGCCAGCAGTTCCGGGGGAGGTTACTATGGCTACACCTTC
TRBV28	TRBD1	TRBJ1-3	.	CASSSQGAGNTIYF	TGTGCCAGCAGTTCCCAGGGGGCTGGAAACACCATATATTTT
TRBV2	TRBD1	TRBJ2-3	.	CASSVQGSTDTQYF	TGTGCCAGCAGTGTACAGGGGAGCACAGATACGCAGTATTTT
TRBV18	.	TRBJ2-7	.	CASSQSRDRYEQYF	TGTGCCAGCTCCCAATCCCGGGACCGCTACGAGCAGTACTTC
TRBV4-1	.	TRBJ1-2	.	CASSPLLFGKRHTF	TGCGCCAGCAGCCCTTTACTGTTTGGTAAGCGCCACACCTTC
TRBV23-1	.	TRBJ1-1	.	CASRDLNTEAFF	TGCGCCAGCAGAGATTTGAACACTGAAGCTTTCTTT
TRBV19	.	TRBJ1-5	.	CASSIQGLQPQHF	TGTGCCAGTAGTATACAAGGCCTGCAGCCCCAGCATTTT
TRBV5-8	.	TRBJ2-5	.	CASSLGRFQETQYF	TGTGCCAGCAGCTTGGGACGGTTCCAAGAGACCCAGTACTTC
TRBV29-1	.	TRBJ2-5	.	CSVVGRGQETQYF	TGCAGCGTTGTGGGCAGAGGGCAAGAGACCCAGTACTTC
TRBV5-4	.	TRBJ2-7	.	CATSSPGEQYF	TGTGCCACCTCTTCCCCGGGCGAGCAGTACTTC
TRBV4-1	TRBD1	TRBJ2-1	.	CASSVPGQGADEQFF	TGCGCCAGCAGCGTCCCGGGACAGGGGGCCGATGAGCAGTTCTTC
TRBV6-1	TRBD1	TRBJ2-7	.	CASSIQDRAYEQYF	TGTGCCAGCAGTATACAGGACAGGGCCTACGAGCAGTACTTC
TRBV19	TRBD1	TRBJ1-4	.	CASSSQTGGDEKLFF	TGTGCCAGTAGTAGCCAGACAGGGGGAGATGAAAAACTGTTTTTT
TRBV5-4	.	TRBJ1-1	.	CASSLPPVGGYTEAFF	TGTGCCAGCAGCTTGCCCCCCGTAGGGGGATACACTGAAGCTTTCTTT
TRBV6-1	.	TRBJ1-6	once	CASSLSPVINSPLHF	TGTGCCAGCAGTCTATCACCAGTTATTAATTCACCCCTCCACTTT
TRBV19	.	TRBJ1-3	.	CASSRAGSGNTIYF	TGTGCCAGTAGTCGGGCAGGCTCTGGAAACACCATATATTTT
TRBV29-1	.	TRBJ1-3	.	CSVTPWDSGNTIYF	TGCAGCGTCACCCCATGGGACTCTGGAAACACCATATATTTT
TRBV5-1	.	TRBJ1-5	.	CASSPGQGSYQPQHF	TGCGCCAGCAGCCCAGGCCAAGGGTCCTATCAGCCCCAGCATTTT
TRBV6-5	TRBD1	TRBJ1-2	few	CASSPGTGGYTF	TGTGCCAGCAGCCCCGGGACAGGGGGCTACACCTTC
TRBV6-5	.	TRBJ1-5	once	CASSYSRGSNQPQHF	TGTGCCAGCAGTTACTCCCGGGGAAGCAATCAGCCCCAGCATTTT
TRBV7-9	.	TRBJ2-3	.	CASSSPFGDSDTQYF	TGTGCCAGCAGCTCCCCGTTTGGGGACTCGGATACGCAGTATTTT
TRBV6-5	.	TRBJ1-5	.	CASSDVATQPQHF	TGTGCCAGCAGTGACGTTGCGACGCAGCCCCAGCATTTT
TRBV19	.	TRBJ1-1	.	CASSLKGNTEAFF	TGTGCCAGTAGTTTAAAGGGGAACACTGAAGCTTTCTTT
TRBV9	.	TRBJ1-3	.	CASSVAGGSSGNTIYF	TGTGCCAGCAGCGTAGCGGGGGGGAGCTCTGGAAACACCATATATTTT
TRBV28	TRBD1	TRBJ1-5	.	CASSFGTAYNQPQHF	TGTGCCAGCAGTTTTGGGACAGCTTACAATCAGCCCCAGCATTTT
TRBV18	.	TRBJ1-1	.	CASSPSTGIEAFF	TGTGCCAGCTCACCTTCAACAGGCATTGAAGCTTTCTTT
TRBV5-6	.	TRBJ1-5	.	CASSSGASNQPQHF	TGTGCCAGCAGCTCGGGGGCCTCTAATCAGCCCCAGCATTTT
TRBV11-2	.	TRBJ2-7	.	CASSLDPGQYYEQYF	TGTGCCAGCAGCTTAGATCCGGGGCAATACTACGAGCAGTACTTC
TRBV6-1	.	TRBJ2-7	.	CATPRGKGYEQYF	TGTGCCACCCCCCGTGGCAAAGGCTACGAGCAGTACTTC
TRBV5-6	TRBD1	TRBJ2-7	.	CASSLGGSQGVYEQYF	TGTGCCAGCAGCTTGGGTGGTAGTCAGGGGGTCTACGAGCAGTACTTC
TRBV2	TRBD1	TRBJ1-2	.	CASRTNTGQVINYGYTF	TGTGCCAGCAGGACCAATACGGGACAGGTGATTAACTATGGCTACACCTTC
TRBV6-5	TRBD1	TRBJ2-5	.	CASRDRAGETQYF	TGTGCCAGCAGGGACAGGGCAGGCGAGACCCAGTACTTC
TRBV30	.	TRBJ1-5	.	CAWSREGNQPQHF	TGTGCCTGGAGCCGGGAGGGCAATCAGCCCCAGCATTTT
TRBV5-4	.	TRBJ1-1	.	CASSLSRGWGTEAFF	TGTGCCAGCAGCTTGTCCCGGGGGTGGGGTACTGAAGCTTTCTTT
TRBV6-4	.	TRBJ2-3	.	CASSDGGRGSTDTQYF	TGTGCCAGCAGTGACGGGGGGCGGGGGAGCACAGATACGCAGTATTTT
TRBV29-1	TRBD2	TRBJ2-1	.	CSARLAGYEQFF	TGCAGCGCACGACTAGCGGGATATGAGCAGTTCTTC
TRBV20-1	.	TRBJ2-1	.	CSVFPGYEQFF	TGCAGTGTCTTCCCGGGGTATGAGCAGTTCTTC
TRBV29-1	TRBD1	TRBJ2-2	.	CSGGQTNTGELFF	TGCAGCGGGGGACAGACAAACACCGGGGAGCTGTTTTTT